This T cell receptor (beta chain) is drawn from a study of T-cell reconstitution after alpha-beta-depleted transplantation in children. The CDR3 sequence is 18 residues long. Germline CDR1 reads LGHNA; CDR2 reads YNFKEQ. V was shortened by 0 bases and J by 8 bases, with 22 bases between the two germline ends. This clonotype was recorded at least ten times. During its preparation, the TCRbeta library received unique molecular identifiers. TCRdb recomputed calls from the PCR reads with MiXCR, one row per CDR3 protein. The data hold about 590,000 distinct CDR3 sequences, with approximately 12% observed a single time.

The TCR originated in a male patient aged 10-17 years who had a stem cell transplant for acute myeloid leukemia, so the T cells may come from the graft donor. The chain uses TRBV4-2 and TRBJ2-2; tentatively, D is TRBD2 (6 bases). Sequenced here: PBMCs, mostly from graft donor cells, sampled 360 days after TCRalphabeta/CD19-depleted stem cell transplant. The CDR3 DNA reads as TGTGCCAGCAGCCAAGATCAGGCGGGGTCGACTAGGGCTGGGGAGCTGTTTTTT. Translating gives CASSQDQAGSTRAGELFF.